This TCR beta chain stems from a study of T cell responses to AZD1222 COVID-19 vaccine. Study-level results: Mostly white British, mostly female donors; authors suggested clonal diversity may be underestimated. Sampled repertoires all dated from after the peak T cell response.

CDR1 SNHLY and CDR2 FYNNEI come from the germline V gene. The CDR3 spans 12 residues. Trimming took 6 bases from V and 7 from J, leaving 7 bases between them. Recipients boosted at about 4 weeks or about 12 weeks are pooled. Sequencing was performed with immunoSEQ multiplex PCR; in TCRdb, only in-frame clones are kept and a portion is missing. The table has tens of thousands of clones, roughly nine tenths seen once. Turning to this clone: Its antigen is currently unknown.

The chain recombines TRBV2 with TRBJ1-6; D remains ambiguous. The TCR sequence derives from an adult who received the AZD1222 COVID-19 vaccine. This material consisted of peripheral blood, taken 28 days after the second AZD1222 dose. The CDR3 DNA sequence: TGTGCCAGCAGGGTGGTCAATTCACCCCTCCACTTT. As protein: CASRVVNSPLHF.